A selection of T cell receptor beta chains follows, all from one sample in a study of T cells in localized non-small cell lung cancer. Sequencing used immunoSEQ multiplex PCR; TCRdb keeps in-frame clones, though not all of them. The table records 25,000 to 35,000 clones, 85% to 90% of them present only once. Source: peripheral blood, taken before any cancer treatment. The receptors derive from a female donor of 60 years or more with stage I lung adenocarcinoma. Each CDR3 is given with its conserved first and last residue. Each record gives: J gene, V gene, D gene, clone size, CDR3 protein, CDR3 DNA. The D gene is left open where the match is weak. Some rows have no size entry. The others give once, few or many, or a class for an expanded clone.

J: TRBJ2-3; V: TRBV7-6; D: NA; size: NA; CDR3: CASSLSAATTDTQYF; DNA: TGTGCCAGCAGCTTATCGGCGGCGACCACAGATACGCAGTATTTT
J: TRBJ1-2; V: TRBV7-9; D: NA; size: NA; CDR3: CASSLAGPYYGYTF; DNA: TGTGCCAGCAGCTTGGCCGGGCCCTACTATGGCTACACCTTC
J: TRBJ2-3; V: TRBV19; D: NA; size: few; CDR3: CASSIDLSVGQTQYF; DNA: TGTGCCAGTAGTATAGATCTGAGTGTTGGTCAGACGCAGTATTTT
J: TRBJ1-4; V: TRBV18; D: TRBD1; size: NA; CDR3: CASSLTGTVSEKLFF; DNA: TGTGCCAGCTCGCTAACCGGGACAGTCAGTGAAAAACTGTTTTTT
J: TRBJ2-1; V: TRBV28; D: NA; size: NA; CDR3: CASSLYEDASYNEQFF; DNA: TGTGCCAGCAGTTTATATGAGGACGCCTCCTACAATGAGCAGTTCTTC
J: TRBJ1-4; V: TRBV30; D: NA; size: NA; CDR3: CAWSRRGATNNEKLFF; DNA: TGTGCCTGGAGTAGGCGGGGGGCGACCAATAATGAAAAACTGTTTTTT
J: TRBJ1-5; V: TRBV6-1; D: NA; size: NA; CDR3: CASSEAGGRNQPQHF; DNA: TGTGCCAGCAGTGAAGCGGGAGGGCGCAATCAGCCCCAGCATTTT
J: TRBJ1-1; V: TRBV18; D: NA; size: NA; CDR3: CASSPRDEAFF; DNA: TGTGCCAGCTCACCAAGGGATGAAGCTTTCTTT
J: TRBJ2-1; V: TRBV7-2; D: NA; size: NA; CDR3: CASSSVLGYNEQFF; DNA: TGTGCCAGCAGCTCGGTGCTTGGGTACAATGAGCAGTTCTTC
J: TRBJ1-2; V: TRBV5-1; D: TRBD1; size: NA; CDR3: CASSFDRDRYNYGYTF; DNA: TGCGCCAGCAGCTTTGACCGGGACAGATATAACTATGGCTACACCTTC
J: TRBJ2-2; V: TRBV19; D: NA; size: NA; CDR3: CASSPRPSRNTGELFF; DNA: TGTGCCAGTAGCCCCCGACCGAGCAGGAACACCGGGGAGCTGTTTTTT
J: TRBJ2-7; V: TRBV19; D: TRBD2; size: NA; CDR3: CASSTGTSGYEQYF; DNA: TGTGCCAGTAGTACCGGGACTAGCGGGTACGAGCAGTACTTC
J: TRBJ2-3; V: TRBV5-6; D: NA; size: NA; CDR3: CASAIRGGSTDTQYF; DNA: TGTGCCAGCGCCATCCGTGGGGGTAGCACAGATACGCAGTATTTT
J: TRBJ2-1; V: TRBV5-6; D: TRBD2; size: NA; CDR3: CASSVGLAGRSYNEQFF; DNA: TGTGCCAGCAGCGTCGGACTAGCGGGACGCTCCTACAATGAGCAGTTCTTC
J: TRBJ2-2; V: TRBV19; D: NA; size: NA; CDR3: CASTSNTGELFF; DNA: TGTGCCAGTACATCTAACACCGGGGAGCTGTTTTTT
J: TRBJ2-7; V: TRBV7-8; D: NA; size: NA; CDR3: CASSPPQRAEQYF; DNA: TGTGCCAGCAGCCCCCCCCAGCGGGCCGAGCAGTACTTC
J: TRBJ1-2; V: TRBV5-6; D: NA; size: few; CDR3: CASSQGSNYGYTF; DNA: TGTGCCAGCAGCCAGGGATCTAACTATGGCTACACCTTC
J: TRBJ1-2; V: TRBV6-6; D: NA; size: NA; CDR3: CASSYGDTRGGYTF; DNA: TGTGCCAGCAGTTACGGAGACACGCGAGGTGGCTACACCTTC
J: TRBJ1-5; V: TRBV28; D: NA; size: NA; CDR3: CASSLHQTGNQPQHF; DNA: TGTGCCAGCAGTCTCCACCAGACTGGCAATCAGCCCCAGCATTTT
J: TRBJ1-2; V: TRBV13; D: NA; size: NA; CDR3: CASSLGLYGYTF; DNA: TGTGCCAGCAGCTTAGGACTGTATGGCTACACCTTC
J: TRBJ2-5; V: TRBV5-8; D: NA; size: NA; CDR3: CASSIGQGGGETQYF; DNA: TGTGCCAGCAGCATAGGACAGGGCGGGGGGGAGACCCAGTACTTC
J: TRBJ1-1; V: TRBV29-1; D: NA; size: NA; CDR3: CSARKKADTEAFF; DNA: TGCAGCGCCCGAAAAAAAGCGGACACTGAAGCTTTCTTT
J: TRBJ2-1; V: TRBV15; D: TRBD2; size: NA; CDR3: CATSREAGAGFIVSEQFF; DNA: TGTGCCACCAGCAGAGAGGCGGGAGCGGGGTTTATTGTTAGTGAGCAGTTCTTC
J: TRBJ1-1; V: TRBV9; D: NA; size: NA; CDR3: CASSPTGTEAEAFF; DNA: TGTGCCAGCAGCCCTACGGGGACGGAGGCTGAAGCTTTCTTT
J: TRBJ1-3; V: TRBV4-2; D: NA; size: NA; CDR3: CASSQEGTRSGNTIYF; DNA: TGTGCCAGCAGCCAAGAGGGTACCCGCTCTGGAAACACCATATATTTT
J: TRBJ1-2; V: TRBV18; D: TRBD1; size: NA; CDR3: CASSPGTGGAYGYTF; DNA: TGTGCCAGCTCACCCGGGACAGGGGGGGCCTATGGCTACACCTTC
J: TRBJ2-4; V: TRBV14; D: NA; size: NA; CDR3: CASSQAAGSNIQYF; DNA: TGTGCCAGCAGCCAAGCCGCGGGAAGTAACATTCAGTACTTC
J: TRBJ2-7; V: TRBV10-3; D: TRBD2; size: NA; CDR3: CAINLAGADEQYF; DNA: TGTGCCATCAATCTAGCGGGAGCAGACGAGCAGTACTTC
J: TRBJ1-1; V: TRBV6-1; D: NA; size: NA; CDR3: CASSELSGVTEAFF; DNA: TGTGCCAGCAGTGAACTTTCGGGGGTCACTGAAGCTTTCTTT
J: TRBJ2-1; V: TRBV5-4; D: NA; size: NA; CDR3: CASSPERGFYHNEQFF; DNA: TGTGCCAGCAGCCCTGAGAGGGGATTTTACCACAATGAGCAGTTCTTC
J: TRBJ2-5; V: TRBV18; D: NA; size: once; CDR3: CASSPPLAAGETQYF; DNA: TGTGCCAGCTCACCACCCCTAGCAGCTGGGGAGACCCAGTACTTC
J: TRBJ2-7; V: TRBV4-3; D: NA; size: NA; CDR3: CASSRQQGEEQYF; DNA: TGCGCCAGCAGCCGACAACAGGGCGAAGAGCAGTACTTC
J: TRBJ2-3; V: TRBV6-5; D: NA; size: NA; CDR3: CASSYVGVTDTQYF; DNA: TGTGCCAGCAGTTACGTGGGGGTAACAGATACGCAGTATTTT
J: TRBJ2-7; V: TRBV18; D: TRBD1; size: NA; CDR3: CASSPPGQGKFSEQYF; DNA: TGTGCCAGCTCACCACCGGGACAGGGTAAATTCAGCGAGCAGTACTTC
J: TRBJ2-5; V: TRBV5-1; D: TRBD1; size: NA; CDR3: CASRFRTGGEETQYF; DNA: TGCGCCAGCAGGTTTCGTACAGGGGGCGAAGAGACCCAGTACTTC
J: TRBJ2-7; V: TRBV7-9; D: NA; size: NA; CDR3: CASSTRTLYEQYF; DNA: TGTGCCAGCAGCACCCGGACACTTTACGAGCAGTACTTC
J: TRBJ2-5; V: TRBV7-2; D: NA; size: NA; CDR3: CASSPPAQETQYF; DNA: TGTGCCAGCAGCCCACCGGCGCAAGAGACCCAGTACTTC
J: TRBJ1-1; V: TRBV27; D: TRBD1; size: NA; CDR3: CASRTGTGNTEAFF; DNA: TGTGCCAGCAGGACCGGGACAGGGAACACTGAAGCTTTCTTT
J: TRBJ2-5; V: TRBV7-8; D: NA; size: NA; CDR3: CASSKMTGIQETQYF; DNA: TGTGCCAGCAGCAAGATGACAGGCATCCAAGAGACCCAGTACTTC
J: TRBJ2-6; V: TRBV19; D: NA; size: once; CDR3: CASRLNRAGANVLTF; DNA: TGTGCCAGTAGATTGAACAGGGCTGGGGCCAACGTCCTGACTTTC
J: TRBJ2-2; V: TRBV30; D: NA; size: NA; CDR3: CAWKKTLAPNTGELFF; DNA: TGTGCCTGGAAAAAGACCCTAGCACCGAACACCGGGGAGCTGTTTTTT
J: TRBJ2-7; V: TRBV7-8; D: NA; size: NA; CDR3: CASSLGGLFYEQYF; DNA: TGTGCCAGCAGCTTGGGGGGCCTCTTCTACGAGCAGTACTTC
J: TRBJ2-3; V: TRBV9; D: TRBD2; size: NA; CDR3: CASSASGLAGTDTQYF; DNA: TGTGCCAGCAGCGCCTCCGGACTAGCGGGGACAGATACGCAGTATTTT
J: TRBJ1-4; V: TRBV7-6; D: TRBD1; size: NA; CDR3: CASSAGQLNEKLFF; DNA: TGTGCCAGCAGCGCGGGACAGCTTAATGAAAAACTGTTTTTT
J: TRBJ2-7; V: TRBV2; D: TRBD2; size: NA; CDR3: CASSGASGTYEQYF; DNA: TGTGCCAGCAGTGGGGCTAGCGGTACCTACGAGCAGTACTTC
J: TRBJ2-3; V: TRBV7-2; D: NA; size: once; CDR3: CASSVGFTDTQYF; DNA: TGTGCCAGCAGCGTCGGGTTCACAGATACGCAGTATTTT
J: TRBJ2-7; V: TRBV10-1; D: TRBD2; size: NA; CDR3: CASSASSGRVYEQYF; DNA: TGCGCCAGCAGTGCTTCGAGCGGGAGGGTGTACGAGCAGTACTTC
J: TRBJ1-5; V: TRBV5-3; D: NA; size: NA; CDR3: CARSLGGHCGQPQHF; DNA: TGTGCCAGAAGCTTGGGGGGACATTGTGGTCAGCCCCAGCATTTT
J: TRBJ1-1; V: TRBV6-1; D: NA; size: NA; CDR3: CASSDPTHNTEAFF; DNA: TGTGCCAGCAGTGACCCGACACACAACACTGAAGCTTTCTTT
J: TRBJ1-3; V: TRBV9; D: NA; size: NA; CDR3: CASSVTPGSSGNTIYF; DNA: TGTGCCAGCAGCGTTACCCCCGGGAGCTCTGGAAACACCATATATTTT
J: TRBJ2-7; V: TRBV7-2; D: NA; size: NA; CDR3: CASSLPGPKYEQYF; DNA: TGTGCCAGCAGCCTCCCGGGACCAAAATACGAGCAGTACTTC
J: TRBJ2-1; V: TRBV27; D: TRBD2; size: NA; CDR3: CASTTWGGSYNEQFF; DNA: TGTGCCAGCACCACCTGGGGGGGATCCTACAATGAGCAGTTCTTC
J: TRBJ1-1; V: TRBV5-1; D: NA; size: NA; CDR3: CASSLAVSGGTEAFF; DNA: TGCGCCAGCAGCTTGGCTGTTTCCGGTGGCACTGAAGCTTTCTTT